This TCR beta chain emerged from a study of identical twins. Study-level findings and limits: Partly confounded zero-insertion analyses could result from invariant MAIT and iNKT cells. Conclusions were drawn cross-sectionally by statistical analysis, without following the same donors.

After template switching added a universal primer site, the resulting cDNA carried unique molecular identifiers. MiXCR, run by TCRdb on the 5' RACE reads, gives a single entry per CDR3 protein. Among 450,000 to 600,000 distinct CDR3 sequences listed, more than 20% were seen once. The CDR3 consists of 18 residues. Deletions cut 0 bases from V and 8 bases from J, with 23 bases between. CDR1 and CDR2 (germline): MGHRA, YSYEKL. This clonotype has a handful of counts. No antigen is known for it. The same data also went into a second study, on yellow fever vaccine responses in identical twins.

The TCR sequence derives from a woman aged 18-30 years in good health. Sequenced: CD4+ T cells sorted from blood. V is TRBV4-1 and J is TRBJ2-1; D perhaps matches TRBD2 (6 bases). The CDR3 sequence is CASSQELGISGPRDEQFF. In nucleotides, the CDR3 is TGCGCCAGCAGCCAAGAGTTGGGAATTAGCGGCCCGAGGGATGAGCAGTTCTTC.